This T cell receptor beta chain was retrieved from a study of response to subunit inactivated influenza vaccine. A single record per CDR3 protein comes from TCRdb applying MiXCR to the RT-PCR reads. Of around 650,000 distinct CDR3 sequences in the sample, 15% to 17% were seen once. This clonotype was counted only a few times. Its specificity is not known. Germline V gene data show CDR1 as SGHTA and CDR2 as FQGNSA. This CDR3 is 17 amino acids long. V lost 5 bases, J lost 5 bases, and 21 bases lay in between. Study-wide results and limits: Authors suggested each seasonal flu vaccination may recruit only limited numbers of new T cells.

This sample comprised PBMCs from blood, obtained roughly 12 days after vaccination. The chain links TRBV7-2 to TRBJ2-2; D unresolved. The TCR sequence derives from a man aged 50 to 59 who received an inactivated influenza vaccine. The CDR3 DNA reads TGTGCCAGCAGCCAAAATGAACGGCGGCCTGGGACCGGGGAGCTGTTTTTT. This sequence encodes CASSQNERRPGTGELFF.